The 13 T cell receptor beta chains listed next were all sequenced from one sample in a study of CD8+ T cells in alopecia areata. Following RNA extraction, reverse transcription yielded cDNA that acted as the sequencing template. Sequencing used immunoSEQ multiplex PCR; TCRdb keeps in-frame clones, though not all of them. Seen here are roughly 200,000 clones, about 56% observed once, and the top ten hold under 5%. The sample taken for sequencing was CD8+ T cells sorted from blood. These receptors were obtained from a human donor in good health.

There are a few counts of this clone. The V gene is TRBV19, the J gene TRBJ1-6, with 8 bases that match TRBD1. The germline gives CDR1 LNHDA, CDR2 SQIVND (reference sequence). V gave up 5 bases and J gave up 7 bases; unmatched junction bases: 7. The length of the CDR3 is 15 residues. CDR3 nucleotide sequence: TGTGCCAGTAGTTCCGGACAGGGCGAGAATTCACCCCTCCACTTT. This encodes CASSSGQGENSPLHF. Filled out from reference TRBV19 and TRBJ1-6, the complete variable domain reads DGGITQSPKYLFRKEGQNVTLSCEQNLNHDAMYWYRQDPGQGLRLIYYSQIVNDFQKGDIAEGYSVSREKKESFPLTVTSAQKNPTAFYLCASSSGQGENSPLHFGNGTRLTVT.

This clone was counted a few times. The CDR3 loop is CASKIGPGIQYF. CDR3 bases: TGTGCCAGCAAAATCGGCCCGGGCATTCAGTACTTC. The genes are TRBV2 and TRBJ2-4; D unclear. The CDR3 is 12 amino acids. The germline gives CDR1 SNHLY, CDR2 FYNNEI. Trimming pared 7 bases from V and 9 bases from J, leaving 13 bases between.

The chain uses TRBV11-2 and TRBJ2-3; D gene uncertain. Germline V gene sequence: CDR1 SGHAT, CDR2 FQNNGV. The CDR3 extends over 18 amino acids. Between the trimmed V and J ends, which lost 8 bases and 1 base, there was a span of 25 bases. Here the CDR3 DNA reads TGTGCCAGCGGACCAGGCGCCAGGCTCCTCTCTCGCACAGATACGCAGTATTTT. It translates to CASGPGARLLSRTDTQYF.

This clone was observed a handful of times. The rearrangement joins TRBV13 to TRBJ2-3; no reliable D call. Trimming left V 5 bases short and J 3 bases short, with 15 bases between. The CDR3 sequence is 15 residues long. Germline V lookup: CDR1 PRHDT, CDR2 FYEKMQ (reference sequence). CDR3: CASSLGGGRTDTQYF. The CDR3 nucleotides read TGTGCCAGCAGCCTGGGTGGTGGCCGAACAGATACGCAGTATTTT.

The V call is TRBV5-6, the J call TRBJ2-5; D remains ambiguous. There are 14 residues in the CDR3. V was pared by 0 bases and J by 0 bases, with 6 bases between. Germline V gives CDR1 SGHDT, CDR2 YYEEEE. For the CDR3, the DNA is TGTGCCAGCAGCTTGGTCAACGACCAAGAGACCCAGTACTTC. This encodes CASSLVNDQETQYF.

The J gene is TRBJ1-2, the V gene TRBV5-6, with D possibly matching TRBD1 (5 bases). The germline V gene encodes CDR1 SGHDT and CDR2 YYEEEE. The V end lost 2 bases, the J end lost 4 bases, and 9 bases lay between the germline ends. The CDR3 spans 13 residues. CDR3: CASSFQGTYGYTF. The CDR3 DNA reads as TGTGCCAGCAGCTTCCAGGGTACCTATGGCTACACCTTC.

The rearrangement joins TRBV27 to TRBJ2-5; D is perhaps TRBD1 (5 bases). This CDR3 spans 15 amino acids. The ends were cut back, 6 bases at V and 1 base at J, with 15 bases in the middle. Germline loops: CDR1 MNHEY, CDR2 SMNVEV (reference sequence). The CDR3 protein is CASSLLDRFQETQYF. The DNA of the CDR3 is TGTGCCAGCAGCCTCCTCGACAGATTCCAAGAGACCCAGTACTTC.

This chain's CDR3 is CASSHTGLETQYF. CDR3 bases: TGTGCCAGCAGCCATACAGGTCTAGAGACCCAGTACTTC. The rearrangement joins TRBV7-9 to TRBJ2-5, with a possible D match to TRBD1 (5 bases). V lost 5 bases and J lost 4, with 11 bases in between. CDR3 length: 13 amino acids. Germline-derived CDR1 and CDR2 are SEHNR and FQNEAQ (reference sequence).

The chain couples TRBV19 to TRBJ2-5; D unresolved. The CDR3 length is 14 residues. Looked up from germline, CDR1 is LNHDA and CDR2 is SQIVND (reference sequence). V lost 4 bases, J lost 1 base, and 10 bases lay in between. In nucleotides, the CDR3 is TGTGCCAGTAGTACGCCGAGTCTCCAAGAGACCCAGTACTTC. Translated, it gives CASSTPSLQETQYF. Using reference TRBV19 and TRBJ2-5 for the parts outside the CDR3, the full variable domain is DGGITQSPKYLFRKEGQNVTLSCEQNLNHDAMYWYRQDPGQGLRLIYYSQIVNDFQKGDIAEGYSVSREKKESFPLTVTSAQKNPTAFYLCASSTPSLQETQYFGPGTRLLVL.

This clone was found many times. At one end, the junction sequence differs from germline, possibly due to a read error. Distinct nucleotide sequences in the sample also encode this CDR3. Written as DNA, the CDR3 is TGTGCCAGCAGCCAAGAACTGCACAATGAGCAGTTCTTC. This gives the protein CASSQELHNEQFF. The rearrangement joins TRBV4-1 to TRBJ2-1; the D is unclear. Germline CDR1 reads MGHRA; CDR2 reads YSYEKL. This CDR3 contains 13 residues.

This sequence joins TRBV27 and TRBJ1-2; tentative D call: TRBD1 (6 bases). Trimming removed 8 bases from V and 3 bases from J, with 22 bases in between. The CDR3 runs 16 residues. Germline loops: CDR1 MNHEY, CDR2 SMNVEV (reference sequence). In DNA form, the CDR3 reads TGTGCCAGCTCGCCGGGGGCAGGAGGTAATGACTATGGCTACACCTTC. The encoded protein is CASSPGAGGNDYGYTF.

The chain couples TRBV7-9 to TRBJ2-7, with TRBD2 as a possible D gene (5 bases). The germline V and J ends were trimmed by 1 base and 5 bases, with 9 bases remaining between them. Looked up from germline, CDR1 is SEHNR and CDR2 is FQNEAQ (reference sequence). This CDR3 is built from 13 residues. The DNA of the CDR3 is TGTGCCAGCAGCTTAGGGGGAGTGGACGAGCAGTACTTC. It yields the protein CASSLGGVDEQYF.

V is TRBV7-6 and J is TRBJ2-5; the D gene is possibly TRBD1 (6 bases). CDR3 size: 16 residues. Germline CDR1 is SGHVS and CDR2 is FNYEAQ. V was cut by 1 base and J by 5 bases, with 17 bases left in between. The CDR3 DNA reads TGTGCCAGCAGCTTAGAGGGGGTCCTCTTAATTGAGACCCAGTACTTC. As protein: CASSLEGVLLIETQYF.